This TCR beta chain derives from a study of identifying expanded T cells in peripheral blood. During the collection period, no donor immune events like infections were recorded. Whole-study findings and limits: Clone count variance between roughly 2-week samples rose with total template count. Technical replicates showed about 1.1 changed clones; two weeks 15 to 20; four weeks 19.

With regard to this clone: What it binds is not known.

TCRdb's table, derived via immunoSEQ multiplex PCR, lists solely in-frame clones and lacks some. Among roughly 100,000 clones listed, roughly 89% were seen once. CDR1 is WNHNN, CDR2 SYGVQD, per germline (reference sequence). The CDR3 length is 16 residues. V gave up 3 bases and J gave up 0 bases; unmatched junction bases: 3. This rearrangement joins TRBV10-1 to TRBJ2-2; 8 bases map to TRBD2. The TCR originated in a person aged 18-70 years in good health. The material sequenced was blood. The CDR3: CASSDLRGANTGELFF. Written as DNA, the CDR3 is TGCGCCAGCAGTGACTTGCGGGGGGCGAACACCGGGGAGCTGTTTTTT.